The clone carrying this T cell receptor (beta chain) is labeled as medium-sized. Its specificity is not known. The CDR3 is 15 residues long. J was trimmed by 4 bases and V by 6 bases; bases with no gene match: 8. The source of the sample is a study of metastatic and nonmetastatic thyroid tumors. Whole-study context: Where malignant and benign thyroid patients were concerned, repertoires were compared across blood and tumor or nodule tissue.

Study-wide points: It was reported that TCR beta diversity was significantly higher in malignant thyroid tumors than benign nodules, in blood and tumor.

As originally analysed: A classifier for distant metastasis in papillary thyroid cancer was constructed using CDR3 differences observed across clinicopathological groups. With MiXCR, TCRdb reprocessed the PCR reads. TCRdb's processing, not the authors', yielded these V and J calls. The sample records roughly 13,000 clones, less than 30% being singletons. No treatment of any kind had been given to any patient before thyroid surgery. Material for sequencing was tumor tissue. The chain carries TRBV12-3 or TRBV12-4 and TRBJ1-2, with TRBD1 identical over 10 bases. The sequence came from a female donor with papillary thyroid cancer or a benign thyroid nodule (not recorded which). Some clones in this sample may be carry-over from other donors' samples. CDR3 sequence (DNA): TGTGCCAGCAGCCGTGACCGGGACAGGGGCTATGGCTACACCTTC. This codes for CASSRDRDRGYGYTF.